The clone carrying this T cell receptor (beta chain) was counted between two and nine times. As yet, its antigen is unknown. The data were obtained in a study of early T cells in non-severe SARS-CoV-2 infection. About the research overall: Chains were unpaired, as sequencing was done on bulk RNA from unsorted whole blood. Study-wide results and limits: The matching step, a VDJdb search, favored anti-spike CD8 responses and missed private and CD4 specificities.

Deletions cut 4 bases from V and 0 bases from J, with 14 bases between. Germline loops: CDR1 SGHVS, CDR2 FQNEAQ. The CDR3 has 16 residues. Unique molecular identifiers tagged individual cDNA molecules. TCRdb independently ran MiXCR on the 5' RACE reads; one entry per CDR3 protein. The table has 45,000 to 60,000 distinct CDR3 sequences, approximately 10% seen once. The sequence was obtained from an adult who was a healthcare worker with PCR-confirmed SARS-CoV-2 infection or an uninfected control (not recorded which). Specimen: whole blood, collected at baseline. This chain links TRBV7-8 with TRBJ2-3; D is perhaps TRBD2 (6 bases). This chain's CDR3 is CASSSITGVSTDTQYF. CDR3 nucleotide sequence: TGTGCCAGCAGCTCTATTACGGGGGTTAGCACAGATACGCAGTATTTT.